Each of the 2 T cell receptor beta chains below was sequenced from the same sample in a study of T cells in Graves' hyperthyroidism and ophthalmopathy. The TCR beta CDR3 regions underwent amplification using RNA transcripts as the source. The primer set for the first-round RT-PCR of the TCR CDR3 was HTBI. TCRdb passed the multiplex PCR reads through MiXCR, listing each CDR3 protein once. The sample lists some 740,000 distinct CDR3 sequences, 14% seen once, with roughly 10% in the top ten. The sample comprised blood. Receptor source: a woman in her late teens or twenties with Graves' hyperthyroidism.

There are many counts of this clonotype. The chain carries TRBV28 and TRBJ1-1, with 8 bases fitting TRBD1. After removal of 2 bases from V and 5 bases from J, the junction contained 7 bases not matched to a gene. Per germline, CDR1 MDHEN and CDR2 SYDVKM. This CDR3 is 15 amino acids long. The CDR3 region is CASSLRTGRATEAFF. The DNA for the CDR3 is TGTGCCAGCAGTTTAAGGACAGGGCGCGCGACTGAAGCTTTCTTT.

This clonotype has at least ten counts. This sequence joins TRBV30 and TRBJ2-7; D is unresolved. The length of the CDR3 is 15 residues. Germline CDR1 reads GTSNPN; CDR2 reads SVGIG (reference sequence). The V end lost 3 bases, the J end lost 0 bases, and 15 bases lay between the germline ends. CDR3 region: CAWSPFVGSSYEQYF. CDR3 nucleotide sequence: TGTGCCTGGAGCCCTTTCGTGGGAAGCTCCTACGAGCAGTACTTC.